These 32 T cell receptor beta chains share one sample of origin, sequenced in a study of CD4 T cells in relation to SARS-CoV-2 and coronaviruses. Assay: immunoSEQ multiplex PCR; the TCRdb copy retains only in-frame clones and omits some. The table records around 22,000 clones, over 70% of them present only once. Their cognate antigens are unknown. Before the COVID-19 pandemic, during about 2011-2018, CD4+ T cells were taken from unexposed donors. The cells were cultured for around ten days before CD4+ T cells were isolated. Sequences were obtained from CD4+ T cells from PBMCs, cultured in vitro. These receptors all stem from a human donor in good health.

The CDR3 DNA is TGCGCCAGCAGCCGGACTAGCCGCGGTGGGAGGACCTACAATGAGCAGTTCTTC. Its translation is CASSRTSRGGRTYNEQFF. The chain recombines TRBV5-1 with TRBJ2-1; 8 positions agree with TRBD2. The germline gives CDR1 SGHRS, CDR2 YFSETQ. The ends lost 4 bases at V and 2 bases at J; junction bases unmatched: 14. This CDR3 is 18 amino acids long.

The V and J genes are TRBV7-8 and TRBJ1-4; D not certain. With 1 base removed from V and 8 bases from J, the gap between germline ends came to 11 bases. This CDR3 contains 14 residues. CDR1 is SGHVS, CDR2 FQNEAQ, per germline. The CDR3 DNA reads as TGTGCCAGCAGCTTAGACCCCCGATCGGAAAAACTGTTTTTT. This translates into CASSLDPRSEKLFF.

The genes are TRBV6-1 and TRBJ2-7; D is uncertain. CDR1 and CDR2 from the germline V gene are MNHNS and SASEGT. The CDR3 totals 14 residues. V was trimmed by 1 base and J by 1 base, leaving 8 bases between them. The DNA of the CDR3 is TGTGCCAGCAGTGAAGGTAACCTATCCTACGAGCAGTACTTC. Its translation: CASSEGNLSYEQYF.

V usage is TRBV2 and J usage is TRBJ2-2, with D uncertain. The CDR3 consists of 14 residues. V was clipped by 2 bases and J by 3 bases, with 7 bases between them. Germline values: CDR1 SNHLY, CDR2 FYNNEI. CDR3: CASSETVDTGELFF. The CDR3 DNA sequence: TGTGCCAGCAGTGAAACAGTTGACACCGGGGAGCTGTTTTTT.

The V call is TRBV9, the J call TRBJ1-1; D unresolved. CDR3 length equals 15 residues. Trimming cost V 0 bases and J 6 bases, with 15 bases left between them. CDR1 and CDR2 from the germline V gene are SGDLS and YYNGEE. The CDR3 region has the DNA TGTGCCAGCAGCGTAGACGAGGGCTCTTTCTCTGAAGCTTTCTTT. Translating it yields CASSVDEGSFSEAFF.

The genes are TRBV5-1 and TRBJ2-3; D is uncertain. The CDR3 spans 14 residues. Trimming shortened V by 3 bases and J by 2 bases, and 10 bases separated the two germline ends. Germline V gene lookup returns CDR1 SGHRS and CDR2 YFSETQ. CDR3 in amino acids: CASSSPPVTDTQYF. The CDR3 DNA is TGCGCCAGCAGCTCTCCCCCTGTCACAGATACGCAGTATTTT.

This clone was seen a single time. The rearrangement joins TRBV28 to TRBJ1-1; TRBD1 aligns across 11 bases. The ends lost 8 bases at V and 4 bases at J; junction bases unmatched: 9. This CDR3 spans 15 amino acids. Germline CDR1 reads MDHEN; CDR2 reads SYDVKM. The CDR3 reads CASHSIGTGGTEAFF. CDR3 nucleotides: TGTGCCAGCCATTCGATAGGGACAGGGGGCACTGAAGCTTTCTTT.

This clone was recorded once. The gene calls are TRBV7-2 and TRBJ2-1; 8 bases fit TRBD2. Germline V gives CDR1 SGHTA, CDR2 FQGNSA. CDR3 length: 15 amino acids. The V gene end was trimmed by 0 bases and the J gene end by 2 bases; junction bases not matched to a gene: 0. The CDR3 sequence is CASSLAAGAYNEQFF. Written as DNA, the CDR3 is TGTGCCAGCAGCTTAGCAGCGGGAGCCTACAATGAGCAGTTCTTC.

CDR3 sequence reads: CASSQGYGYTF. The CDR3 nucleotides are TGTGCCAGCAGCCAGGGCTATGGCTACACCTTC. The chain couples TRBV3-1 (or the pseudogene TRBV3-2) to TRBJ1-2; D is unclear. The CDR3 is 11 amino acids. The germline V and J ends were trimmed by 3 bases and 4 bases, with 3 bases remaining between them. Looked up from germline, CDR1 is LGHDT and CDR2 is YNNKEL (reference sequence).

In its sample, this clone was seen once. V and J are TRBV15 and TRBJ2-5, with D perhaps given as TRBD1 or TRBD2 (5 bases each). The V gene's germline CDR1 is LNHNV and CDR2 YYDKDF (reference sequence). Trimming took off 0 bases at V and 1 base at J, with 9 bases between the two ends. The CDR3 consists of 15 residues. This CDR3 is CATSRDPGPQETQYF. In DNA form, the CDR3 reads TGTGCCACCAGCAGAGATCCGGGGCCCCAAGAGACCCAGTACTTC. Full variable domain (remainder filled in from reference TRBV15 and TRBJ2-5): DAMVIQNPRYQVTQFGKPVTLSCSQTLNHNVMYWYQQKSSQAPKLLFHYYDKDFNNEADTPDNFQSRRPNTSFCFLDIRSPGLGDTAMYLCATSRDPGPQETQYFGPGTRLLVL.

The J gene is TRBJ1-1, the V gene TRBV14; D may be TRBD1 (5 bases). CDR1 and CDR2 (germline): SGHDN, FVKESK. This CDR3 comprises 14 residues. The V and J ends lost 4 bases and 5 bases respectively, with 14 bases between them. The CDR3 spells CASSPLTDRTEAFF. The DNA for the CDR3 is TGTGCCAGCAGCCCGTTGACAGATAGGACTGAAGCTTTCTTT.

CDR3 loop: CASSATTTVGELFF. CDR3 coding DNA: TGTGCCAGCAGCGCTACAACGACAGTCGGGGAGCTGTTTTTT. The V call is TRBV9, the J call TRBJ2-2; perhaps TRBD1 as D (5 bases). Germline V CDR1 and CDR2: SGDLS, YYNGEE. The CDR3 spans 14 residues. Trimming stripped 3 bases from V and 7 bases from J, with 13 bases between.

The chain employs TRBV7-7 and TRBJ2-7; 7 bases match TRBD1. The junction had 6 bases not matched to a gene; V was cut back by 5 bases and J by 5 bases. There are 13 residues in the CDR3. Germline CDR1 is SSHAT and CDR2 is FNYEAQ (reference sequence). Written as DNA, the CDR3 is TGTGCCAGCAGCCTACAGACAGGGAACGAGCAGTACTTC. As protein: CASSLQTGNEQYF.

The rearrangement links TRBV6-1 to TRBJ1-2; no definite D call. CDR1 and CDR2 (germline): MNHNS, SASEGT. This CDR3 has 14 amino acids. The germline V and J ends were trimmed by 3 bases and 1 base, with 9 bases remaining between them. In DNA form, the CDR3 reads TGTGCCAGCAGTGAGGCGAAGGGTAACTATGGCTACACCTTC. Translation gives CASSEAKGNYGYTF.

This chain links TRBV30 with TRBJ1-2, with D maybe TRBD1 (5 bases). CDR3 length: 12 residues. Germline V gene lookup returns CDR1 GTSNPN and CDR2 SVGIG (reference sequence). V was cut by 4 bases and J by 8 bases, with 14 bases left in between. The DNA for the CDR3 is TGTGCCTGGACCTTGGGACGTCGAGGCTACACCTTC. Encoded protein: CAWTLGRRGYTF. The full variable domain, with the rest looked up from reference TRBV30 and TRBJ1-2, is SQTIHQWPATLVQPVGSPLSLECTVEGTSNPNLYWYRQAAGRGLQLLFYSVGIGQISSEVPQNLSASRPQDRQFILSSKKLLLSDSGFYLCAWTLGRRGYTFGSGTRLTVV.

The sample holds a few counts of this clone. The chain is built from TRBV30 and TRBJ1-6; 9 nucleotides align to TRBD1. Germline trimming cut 1 base from V and 10 bases from J; bases unmatched to any gene: 2. Germline CDR1 reads GTSNPN; CDR2 reads SVGIG (reference sequence). The CDR3 extends over 13 amino acids. The CDR3 spells CAWSGDRDSPLHF. In DNA, the CDR3 is TGTGCCTGGAGTGGGGACAGGGACTCACCCCTCCACTTT.

The V and J genes are TRBV10-3 and TRBJ2-6; D is undetermined. The CDR3 runs 15 residues. Germline lookup yields CDR1 ENHRY and CDR2 SYGVKD. With 5 bases removed from V and 0 bases from J, the gap between germline ends came to 8 bases. The CDR3 DNA reads as TGTGCCATCAGTACCTCCACCTCTGGGGCCAACGTCCTGACTTTC. It specifies CAISTSTSGANVLTF.

V gene TRBV28 combines with J gene TRBJ2-1, with TRBD2 matching over 9 bases. This CDR3 contains 15 residues. Germline V CDR1 and CDR2: MDHEN, SYDVKM. The J segment lost 8 bases and the V segment lost 6 bases, leaving 11 bases of the junction unmatched. The CDR3 DNA follows: TGTGCCAGCAGCCCCCGGCCGCGGGAGGGAGATGAGCAGTTCTTC. This translates into CASSPRPREGDEQFF.

V usage is TRBV5-6 and J usage is TRBJ1-2, with a possible D match to TRBD1 (5 bases). Germline V lookup: CDR1 SGHDT, CDR2 YYEEEE. The CDR3 loop spans 13 amino acids. V lost 4 bases, J lost 8 bases, and 15 bases lay in between. The CDR3 bases are TGTGCCAGCAGCCAAAACCAGGGACGAGGCTACACCTTC. Its protein is CASSQNQGRGYTF.

Only a few counts were recorded for this clone. The chain has TRBV9 and TRBJ2-7; 10 bases fit TRBD2. Germline loops: CDR1 SGDLS, CDR2 YYNGEE. The CDR3 length is 14 residues. The V gene end was trimmed by 0 bases and the J gene end by 6 bases; junction bases not matched to a gene: 3. CDR3 DNA sequence: TGTGCCAGCAGCGTAGGGCTAGCGGGAGCCGAGCAGTACTTC. This sequence encodes CASSVGLAGAEQYF. Full variable domain (remainder filled in from reference TRBV9 and TRBJ2-7): DSGVTQTPKHLITATGQRVTLRCSPRSGDLSVYWYQQSLDQGLQFLIQYYNGEERAKGNILERFSAQQFPDLHSELNLSSLELGDSALYFCASSVGLAGAEQYFGPGTRLTVT.

CDR3 nucleotides: TGCAGCGTTGATGGTCGGCGGGACAAAGAGACCCAGTACTTC. As protein: CSVDGRRDKETQYF. The chain recombines TRBV29-1 with TRBJ2-5; possibly TRBD1 or TRBD2 for D (6 bases each). The CDR3 length is 14 residues. V dropped 3 bases and J dropped 3 bases, with 14 bases sitting between them. Germline CDR1 SQVTM, CDR2 ANQGSEA.

The V gene is TRBV5-1, the J gene TRBJ2-7; 10 bases are a match to TRBD1. CDR1 is SGHRS and CDR2 is YFSETQ in the germline V gene. The CDR3 consists of 16 residues. With V trimmed by 4 bases and J by 4 bases, 11 bases remained unmatched. CDR3 region: CASSAATGGGWYEQYF. CDR3 coding DNA: TGCGCCAGCAGCGCAGCGACAGGGGGCGGATGGTACGAGCAGTACTTC.

The chain employs TRBV14 and TRBJ1-3, with 7 positions matching TRBD1. V shed 4 bases and J 2 bases; nucleotides not matched to a gene: 5. This CDR3 region has 15 residues. Germline CDR1 is SGHDN and CDR2 is FVKESK. The DNA of the CDR3 is TGTGCCAGCAGCCCCGCCGGGACAGCTGGAAACACCATATATTTT. It yields the protein CASSPAGTAGNTIYF.

J is TRBJ2-7 and V is TRBV28; 9 positions match TRBD2. The CDR3 consists of 15 residues. Per the germline V gene, CDR1 is MDHEN and CDR2 is SYDVKM. V shed 7 bases and J 2 bases; nucleotides not matched to a gene: 9. CDR3 coding DNA: TGTGCCAGCAAAGTCGCGGCGGGAGGGCCCTACGAGCAGTACTTC. Its protein is CASKVAAGGPYEQYF.

The rearrangement links TRBV5-1 to TRBJ2-5; D may be TRBD1 or TRBD2 (6 bases each). The germline gives CDR1 SGHRS, CDR2 YFSETQ. CDR3 size: 14 residues. Trimming stripped 3 bases from V and 5 bases from J, with 14 bases between. Here the CDR3 DNA reads TGCGCCAGCAGCTCGGGGGCGGGGTTGGAGACCCAGTACTTC. Its translation is CASSSGAGLETQYF.

The chain joins TRBV10-1 to TRBJ2-7; D not certain. CDR1 and CDR2 (germline): WNHNN, SYGVQD (reference sequence). Trimming took off 2 bases at V and 3 bases at J, with 8 bases between the two ends. The CDR3 is 13 residues long. CDR3 in DNA: TGCGCCAGCAGTGAGAACACCGACTACGAGCAGTACTTC. It is translated as CASSENTDYEQYF.

This clone has only a few counts. The rearrangement joins TRBV3-1 (or the pseudogene TRBV3-2) to TRBJ2-2; 9 bases fit TRBD1. Germline V gene lookup returns CDR1 LGHDT and CDR2 YNNKEL (reference sequence). Unmatched junction bases numbered 9, after V lost 1 base and J lost 6 bases. The CDR3 extends over 17 amino acids. CDR3 protein: CASSQGLGQGFSGELFF. DNA of the CDR3: TGTGCCAGCAGCCAAGGATTGGGACAGGGTTTTTCCGGGGAGCTGTTTTTT.

This chain uses TRBV25-1 with TRBJ1-3, with D possibly TRBD1 on 6 matching bases. The CDR3 has 17 amino acids. CDR1 MGHDK and CDR2 SYGVNS come from the germline V gene. Between the trimmed V and J ends, which lost 2 bases and 0 bases, there was a span of 14 bases. CDR3 DNA sequence: TGTGCCAGCAGTGAAGCAGGGGCGCTACACTCTGGAAACACCATATATTTT. This codes for CASSEAGALHSGNTIYF. Variable domain in full (rest from reference TRBV25-1 and TRBJ1-3): EADIYQTPRYLVIGTGKKITLECSQTMGHDKMYWYQQDPGMELHLIHYSYGVNSTEKGDLSSESTVSRIRTEHFPLTLESARPSHTSQYLCASSEAGALHSGNTIYFGEGSWLTVV.

This clone was observed a handful of times. The chain carries TRBV28 and TRBJ1-6; 9 bases are a match to TRBD1. CDR3 size: 13 residues. CDR1 and CDR2 (germline): MDHEN, SYDVKM. Losses at the gene ends were 5 bases for V and 12 bases for J; bases not matched to a gene: 5. CDR3 in DNA: TGTGCCAGCAGTCCCGGACAGGGGCTACCCCTCCACTTT. Translated: CASSPGQGLPLHF.

This clone was picked up one time. The chain employs TRBV18 and TRBJ1-2; tentatively, D is TRBD1 (5 bases). V was cut by 2 bases and J by 6 bases, with 13 bases left in between. CDR3 length equals 14 residues. Germline V gives CDR1 KGHSH, CDR2 LQKENI. The CDR3 DNA reads as TGTGCCAGCTCACCAAGGGCAGGGATCGATGGCTACACCTTC. It specifies CASSPRAGIDGYTF.

The chain links TRBV6-5 to TRBJ2-5; tentative D call: TRBD1 (5 bases). Germline V gives CDR1 MNHEY, CDR2 SVGAGI. Trimming left V 8 bases short and J 5 bases short, with 21 bases between. The CDR3 is made up of 15 amino acids. In DNA form, the CDR3 reads TGTGCCAGCGTTCGATCAGGGTCGTCCGGGGAGACCCAGTACTTC. This codes for CASVRSGSSGETQYF.

The J gene is TRBJ1-2, the V gene TRBV6-1; 9 bases are shared with TRBD1. The CDR3 runs 15 residues. From germline, CDR1 is MNHNS and CDR2 SASEGT. J lost 6 bases, V lost 5 bases, and 10 bases had no gene match. CDR3 region: CASSITGGGSDGYTF. The CDR3 DNA is TGTGCCAGCAGTATCACAGGGGGCGGTTCGGATGGCTACACCTTC.